Given below is one TCR beta chain in context. Under the authors' procedure: Amplification of reference gene primers provided the estimated nucleated cell counts. Repertoires were generated with immunoSEQ multiplex PCR, while TCRdb's copy carries only in-frame clones and drops some. Clonal size and the V and J genes are those of that table, whereas D and trimming came from the DNA. This table has hundreds of thousands of clones, 85% to 90% appearing once. The CDR3 is 12 amino acids. In germline, CDR1 is SNHLY, CDR2 FYNNEI. V shed 7 bases and J 5 bases; nucleotides not matched to a gene: 2. The data were obtained in a study of blood T cell repertoires in COVID-19. Study summary: Whether acute or convalescent, the COVID-19 samples came from the United States, Italy and Spain.

During active infection, Seattle patients enrolled and were then monitored through disease. The rearrangement joins TRBV2 to TRBJ1-5; 7 bases are shared with TRBD1. The receptor comes from a woman in her thirties with COVID-19, enrolled during active disease. The sequencing sample was made of peripheral blood. The CDR3, as DNA: TGTGCCAGCACACAGGGGTATCAGCCCCAGCATTTT. Translated, it gives CASTQGYQPQHF.